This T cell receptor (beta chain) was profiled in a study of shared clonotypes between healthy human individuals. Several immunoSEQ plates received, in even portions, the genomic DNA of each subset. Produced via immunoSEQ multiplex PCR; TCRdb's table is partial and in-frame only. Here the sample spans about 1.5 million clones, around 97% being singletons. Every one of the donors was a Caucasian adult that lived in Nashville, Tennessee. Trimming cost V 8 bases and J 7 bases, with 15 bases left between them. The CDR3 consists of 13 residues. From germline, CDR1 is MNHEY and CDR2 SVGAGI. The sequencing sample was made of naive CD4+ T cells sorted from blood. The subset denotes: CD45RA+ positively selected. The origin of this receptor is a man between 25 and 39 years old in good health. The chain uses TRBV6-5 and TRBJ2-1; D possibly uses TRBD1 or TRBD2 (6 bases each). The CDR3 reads CASGQRVGNEQFF. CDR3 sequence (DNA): TGTGCCAGCGGACAGCGGGTGGGTAATGAGCAGTTCTTC.